The rows below give T cell receptor beta chains drawn from one sample of a study of response to subunit inactivated influenza vaccine. TCRdb reprocessed the RT-PCR reads with MiXCR, giving one entry per CDR3 protein. Of hundreds of thousands of distinct CDR3 sequences in the sample, about an eighth are singletons; the top ten hold about 9.4%. The specimen was PBMCs from blood, collected on the day of vaccination. These receptors came from a man aged 50-60 years who received an inactivated influenza vaccine. CDR3s include the opening cysteine and the closing phenylalanine or tryptophan. D genes are given only for firm matches. The listing skips clone size in some rows; elsewhere it reads once, few, many or a size class.

>TRBV20-1|TRBJ2-5|.|few
TGCAGTGCTAGTGAACAGGGCGGGTGGGAGACCCAGTACTTC
CSASEQGGWETQYF
>TRBV12-3/TRBV12-4|TRBJ2-1|.|once
TGTGCCAGCACCCGAGGGGCCGGTTACAATGAGCAGTTCTTC
CASTRGAGYNEQFF
>TRBV5-1|TRBJ2-2|TRBD1|few
TGCGCCAGCAGACTCAGCGGACAGGCCGGGGAGCTGTTTTTT
CASRLSGQAGELFF
>TRBV5-1|TRBJ1-1|.|few
TGCGCCAGCAGGATGGGGGAATGGAACACTGAAGCTTTCTTT
CASRMGEWNTEAFF
>TRBV29-1|TRBJ2-1|TRBD2|many
TGCAGCGTTAGTACCCAGCGGGGCTACAATGAGCAGTTCTTC
CSVSTQRGYNEQFF
>TRBV7-8|TRBJ2-7|.|.
TGTGCCAGCAGCCCCGGTTGGGCGACCTACGAGCAGTACTTC
CASSPGWATYEQYF
>TRBV12-3/TRBV12-4|TRBJ2-7|TRBD1|few
TGTGCCAGCAGTAAGGACAGGCTTCCCAACGAGCAGTACTTC
CASSKDRLPNEQYF
>TRBV2|TRBJ2-6|.|few
TGTGCCAGCAGTGAAGCGCGGACCCCTGGGGCCAACGTCCTGACTTTC
CASSEARTPGANVLTF
>TRBV20-1|TRBJ1-4|.|few
TGCAGTGCTGGGGACCATAATGAAAAACTGTTTTTT
CSAGDHNEKLFF
>TRBV5-4|TRBJ1-2|TRBD1|few
TGTGCCAGCAGCTTGGCCCGGACAGGGGATCGGGATGGCTACACCTTC
CASSLARTGDRDGYTF
>TRBV7-9|TRBJ1-1|.|.
TGTGCCAGCAGCTTAGATCTCGACACTGAAGCTTTCTTT
CASSLDLDTEAFF
>TRBV6-1|TRBJ1-6|.|.
TGTGCCAGCAGTGAAACAAGGGGTTATAATTCACCCCTCCACTTT
CASSETRGYNSPLHF
>TRBV9|TRBJ2-7|.|few
TGTGCCAGCAGCGTAGACGGTCAGGGTTACGAGCAGTACTTC
CASSVDGQGYEQYF
>TRBV5-1|TRBJ1-3|.|many
TGCGCCAGCAGCTTGATGACAGGAGTGTCTGGAAACACCATATATTTT
CASSLMTGVSGNTIYF